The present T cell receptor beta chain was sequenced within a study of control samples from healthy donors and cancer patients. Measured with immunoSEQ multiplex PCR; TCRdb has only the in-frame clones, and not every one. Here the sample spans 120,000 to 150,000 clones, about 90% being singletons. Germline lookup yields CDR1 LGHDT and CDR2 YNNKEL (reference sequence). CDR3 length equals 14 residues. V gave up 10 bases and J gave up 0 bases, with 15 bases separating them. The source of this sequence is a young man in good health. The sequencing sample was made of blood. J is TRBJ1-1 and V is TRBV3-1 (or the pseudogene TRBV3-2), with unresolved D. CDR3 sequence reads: CATTGREVNTEAFF. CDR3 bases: TGTGCCACCACGGGGAGAGAGGTGAACACTGAAGCTTTCTTT.